The 27 T cell receptor beta chains listed next were all sequenced from one sample in a study of radiotherapy plus CTLA-4 blockade in lung cancer. Libraries were prepared by immunoSEQ multiplex PCR; TCRdb keeps only in-frame clonotypes and omits some of them. This table has some 120,000 clones, approximately 77% appearing once. The sequencing used peripheral blood, collected from a patient treated with radiotherapy plus ipilimumab. Receptor source: a human donor with non-small cell lung cancer that progressed on radiotherapy plus ipilimumab. Some clones in this sample may be carry-over from other donors' samples.

This chain connects TRBV15 to TRBJ2-2; TRBD2 agrees at 11 bases. V lost 1 base to trimming and J lost 7 bases; unmatched junction nucleotides: 8. The V gene's germline CDR1 is LNHNV and CDR2 YYDKDF (reference sequence). CDR3 length: 17 amino acids. The CDR3 is CATSRALTSGGYGELFF. In nucleotides, the CDR3 is TGTGCCACCAGCAGAGCCTTAACTAGCGGGGGCTACGGGGAGCTGTTTTTT.

The CDR3, as DNA: TGTGCCAGCAGCTTAACCCGCGCCACTGAAGCTTTCTTT. It translates to CASSLTRATEAFF. The V and J genes are TRBV7-3 and TRBJ1-1, with D hard to call. This CDR3 comprises 13 residues. Trimming took off 0 bases at V and 4 bases at J, with 6 bases between the two ends. Germline assignment: CDR1 SGHTA and CDR2 FQGTGA.

The V gene is TRBV7-2, the J gene TRBJ2-7; 9 bases align to TRBD2. Germline CDR1 and CDR2: SGHTA and FQGNSA. CDR3 length: 15 residues. With 1 base clipped from V and 2 bases from J, the junction kept 3 bases outside the gene matches. CDR3 DNA: TGTGCCAGCAGCTTAGTGGGACTAGCTACCTACGAGCAGTACTTC. Residues: CASSLVGLATYEQYF.

V usage is TRBV27 and J usage is TRBJ2-3; D not resolved. The CDR3 sequence is 16 residues long. V was shortened by 9 bases and J by 0 bases, with 19 bases between the two germline ends. Per germline, CDR1 MNHEY and CDR2 SMNVEV (reference sequence). The CDR3 spells CARETEPGVSTDTQYF. CDR3 in DNA: TGTGCCAGGGAGACTGAGCCTGGTGTTAGCACAGATACGCAGTATTTT.

The chain has TRBV4-1 and TRBJ2-2; D assignment may be TRBD1 or TRBD2 (5 bases each). The germline gives CDR1 MGHRA, CDR2 YSYEKL. The V and J ends lost 0 bases and 7 bases respectively, with 24 bases between them. This CDR3 contains 19 residues. CDR3 loop: CASSQDGGRYRTFLGELFF. CDR3 nucleotide sequence: TGCGCCAGCAGCCAAGATGGGGGTCGCTACCGTACGTTTCTCGGGGAGCTGTTTTTT.

This clone has more than one count but fewer than ten. The chain carries TRBV4-3 and TRBJ2-6; D is unresolved. Germline V gene lookup returns CDR1 LGHNA and CDR2 YSLEER. This CDR3 spans 16 amino acids. With 0 bases removed from V and 0 bases from J, the gap between germline ends came to 6 bases. CDR3 in DNA: TGCGCCAGCAGCCAAGATTCGAGCTCTGGGGCCAACGTCCTGACTTTC. Translating gives CASSQDSSSGANVLTF.

This rearrangement joins TRBV7-2 to TRBJ2-7; D is perhaps TRBD1 (5 bases). Between the trimmed V and J ends, which lost 5 bases and 4 bases, there was a span of 21 bases. CDR1 and CDR2 from the germline V gene are SGHTA and FQGNSA. The CDR3 is made up of 16 amino acids. The CDR3 spells CASSPGGIQGLYEQYF. The CDR3 nucleotides are TGTGCCAGCAGCCCCGGTGGAATTCAGGGCCTTTACGAGCAGTACTTC.

This clone was seen just once. The chain employs TRBV6-6 and TRBJ1-5; 7 bases are a match to TRBD1. Germline V gives CDR1 MNHNY, CDR2 SVGAGI (reference sequence). J lost 4 bases, V lost 6 bases, and 6 bases had no gene match. CDR3 length: 14 residues. CDR3 DNA: TGTGCCAGCAGGACAGGGTTAGCAAATCAGCCCCAGCATTTT. This sequence encodes CASRTGLANQPQHF.

V is TRBV5-1 and J is TRBJ2-1; D unresolved. The V end was cut by 0 bases, the J end by 7 bases, with 8 bases between. This CDR3 is built from 13 residues. Germline lookup yields CDR1 SGHRS and CDR2 YFSETQ. This CDR3 is CASSLGGVNEQFF. The CDR3 region has the DNA TGCGCCAGCAGCTTGGGTGGGGTGAATGAGCAGTTCTTC.

This clone came up a few times. The chain uses TRBV4-1 and TRBJ1-2; D ambiguous. With 1 base removed from V and 3 bases from J, the gap between germline ends came to 12 bases. CDR1 is MGHRA and CDR2 is YSYEKL in the germline V gene. This CDR3 has 15 residues. CDR3 sequence reads: CASSQGLGSDYGYTF. The CDR3 DNA sequence: TGCGCCAGCAGCCAAGGACTAGGGAGCGACTATGGCTACACCTTC.

This chain connects TRBV13 to TRBJ2-7; no clear D. CDR1 and CDR2 (germline): PRHDT, FYEKMQ (reference sequence). The CDR3 is 14 residues long. V lost 5 bases to trimming and J lost 0 bases, with 11 bases between them. The CDR3 is CASSPKATSYEQYF. CDR3 DNA: TGTGCCAGCAGCCCCAAAGCGACCTCCTACGAGCAGTACTTC.

V and J are TRBV7-3 and TRBJ2-1, with TRBD1 matching 9 bases. Germline-derived CDR1 and CDR2 are SGHTA and FQGTGA. With V trimmed by 5 bases and J by 4 bases, 3 bases remained unmatched. The CDR3 consists of 14 residues. The CDR3 spells CASSRGTGYNEQFF. CDR3 in DNA: TGTGCCAGCAGCCGGGGGACAGGGTACAATGAGCAGTTCTTC.

The V and J genes are TRBV12-5 and TRBJ1-1, with 7 bases that match TRBD1. CDR3 length: 14 residues. The V gene end was trimmed by 5 bases and the J gene end by 1 base; junction bases not matched to a gene: 4. The germline CDR1 and CDR2 sequences are LGHNT and FRNRAP. Written as DNA, the CDR3 is TGTGCTAGTGGTCTTGGGACAGAGAACACTGAAGCTTTCTTT. Its translation is CASGLGTENTEAFF.

Only a few counts were recorded for this clone. The chain links TRBV4-2 to TRBJ1-4, with D unresolved. The ends were cut back, 0 bases at V and 4 bases at J, with 0 bases in the middle. The CDR3 sequence is 12 residues long. CDR1 and CDR2 from the germline V gene are LGHNA and YNFKEQ. The DNA for the CDR3 is TGTGCCAGCAGCCAAGATAATGAAAAACTGTTTTTT. As protein: CASSQDNEKLFF.

This clone is a singleton in its sample. The V call is TRBV6-1, the J call TRBJ2-3; 8 positions agree with TRBD1. After removal of 3 bases from V and 10 bases from J, the junction contained 3 bases not matched to a gene. CDR3 size: 12 residues. CDR1 is MNHNS, CDR2 SASEGT, per germline. The CDR3 spells CASSEDRVAQYF. CDR3 nucleotides: TGTGCCAGCAGTGAGGACAGGGTGGCGCAGTATTTT.

The rearrangement links TRBV2 to TRBJ2-3; D uncertain. Germline CDR1 and CDR2: SNHLY and FYNNEI. The CDR3 consists of 11 residues. V was clipped by 5 bases and J by 5 bases, with 5 bases between them. As DNA, the CDR3 is TGTGCCAGCAGTTTTTTAGATACGCAGTATTTT. Protein: CASSFLDTQYF.

This clone was recorded only once. J is TRBJ2-5 and V is TRBV4-2; 9 bases fit TRBD2. V shed 0 bases and J 5 bases; nucleotides not matched to a gene: 10. This CDR3 spans 17 amino acids. Germline V lookup: CDR1 LGHNA, CDR2 YNFKEQ. The CDR3 DNA reads TGTGCCAGCAGCCAAGAGTCTAGCGGGGCGACCTATGAGACCCAGTACTTC. This encodes CASSQESSGATYETQYF.

Regarding this clone: The germline gene is not matched at one end of the junction; a read error may be the cause. Other DNA sequences in the sample encode the same CDR3. The chain employs TRBV6-6 and TRBJ1-4; D ambiguous. There are 11 residues in the CDR3. The germline V gene encodes CDR1 MNHNY and CDR2 SVGAGI (reference sequence). The CDR3 reads CASTYNEKLFF. CDR3 DNA sequence: TGCGCCAGCACCTACAATGAAAAACTGTTTTTT.

The chain has TRBV27 and TRBJ2-7; D is ambiguous. This CDR3 contains 14 residues. CDR1 is MNHEY, CDR2 SMNVEV, per germline (reference sequence). V shed 3 bases and J shed 0 bases, with 9 bases lying between them. CDR3 region: CASSFQDSSYEQYF. CDR3 sequence (DNA): TGTGCCAGCAGTTTCCAGGATAGCTCCTACGAGCAGTACTTC.

The gene calls are TRBV29-1 and TRBJ2-5, with no clear D. V was shortened by 4 bases and J by 2 bases, with 11 bases between the two germline ends. In germline, CDR1 is SQVTM, CDR2 ANQGSEA. This CDR3 has 13 amino acids. DNA of the CDR3: TGCAGCGTTGTAATGTCAACACAAGAGACCCAGTACTTC. This sequence encodes CSVVMSTQETQYF.

The chain uses TRBV6-1 and TRBJ1-6, with 7 bases that match TRBD1. With V trimmed by 6 bases and J by 9 bases, 5 bases remained unmatched. The CDR3 contains 13 residues. From germline, CDR1 is MNHNS and CDR2 SASEGT. Here the CDR3 DNA reads TGTGCCAGCAGGATGGGACAGTTTTCACCCCTCCACTTT. Its protein product is CASRMGQFSPLHF.

The J gene is TRBJ2-7, the V gene TRBV6-6; D possibly corresponds to TRBD1 (5 bases). Looked up from germline, CDR1 is MNHNY and CDR2 is SVGAGI (reference sequence). The CDR3 is 16 residues long. The ends were cut back, 2 bases at V and 4 bases at J, with 18 bases in the middle. CDR3 amino acids: CASSYERITSGYEQYF. CDR3 nucleotides: TGTGCCAGCAGTTACGAGAGGATCACGTCAGGGTACGAGCAGTACTTC.

The J gene is TRBJ1-4, the V gene TRBV7-8; 9 nucleotides align to TRBD1. V gave up 1 base and J gave up 3 bases; unmatched junction bases: 0. Germline CDR1 and CDR2: SGHVS and FQNEAQ. The CDR3 covers 15 residues. DNA for the CDR3: TGTGCCAGCAGCTTAGGGACAGGGGCTAATGAAAAACTGTTTTTT. Translating it yields CASSLGTGANEKLFF.

The rearrangement links TRBV5-1 to TRBJ1-5, with 9 bases matching TRBD1. The CDR3 runs to 16 residues. The V gene end was trimmed by 0 bases and the J gene end by 6 bases; junction bases not matched to a gene: 7. Germline V gene lookup returns CDR1 SGHRS and CDR2 YFSETQ. The CDR3: CASSLGGQGVSQPQHF. The CDR3 DNA reads as TGCGCCAGCAGCTTGGGGGGACAGGGTGTTTCTCAGCCCCAGCATTTT.

The chain employs TRBV19 and TRBJ1-5; D perhaps matches TRBD1 (5 bases). With 2 bases removed from V and 7 bases from J, the gap between germline ends came to 18 bases. There are 16 residues in the CDR3. CDR1 is LNHDA and CDR2 is SQIVND in the germline V gene (reference sequence). Here the CDR3 reads CASSIWVSGRGQPQHF. In DNA, the CDR3 is TGTGCCAGTAGTATATGGGTATCGGGGCGTGGGCAGCCCCAGCATTTT. Full variable domain (remainder filled in from reference TRBV19 and TRBJ1-5): DGGITQSPKYLFRKEGQNVTLSCEQNLNHDAMYWYRQDPGQGLRLIYYSQIVNDFQKGDIAEGYSVSREKKESFPLTVTSAQKNPTAFYLCASSIWVSGRGQPQHFGDGTRLSIL.

This chain connects TRBV15 to TRBJ2-6, with D perhaps matching TRBD1 (6 bases). The CDR3 is 16 residues long. The ends were cut back, 8 bases at V and 1 base at J, with 15 bases in the middle. Germline V gene sequence: CDR1 LNHNV, CDR2 YYDKDF (reference sequence). The CDR3 loop is CATLQGSLSGANVLTF. The DNA for the CDR3 is TGTGCCACCCTACAGGGATCCCTTTCTGGGGCCAACGTCCTGACTTTC.

This CDR3 is CASSQRQGRYEQFF. CDR3 coding DNA: TGTGCCAGCAGCCAAAGACAGGGGAGGTATGAGCAGTTCTTC. The gene calls are TRBV11-2 and TRBJ2-1; 8 bases map to TRBD1. J lost 8 bases, V lost 5 bases, and 8 bases had no gene match. This CDR3 region has 14 residues. Germline-derived CDR1 and CDR2 are SGHAT and FQNNGV.